This T cell receptor (beta chain) was retrieved from a study of patients and donors after allogeneic stem cell transplantation. Germline trimming cut 5 bases from V and 2 bases from J; bases unmatched to any gene: 10. This CDR3 is 17 amino acids long. Germline CDR1 reads MGHDK; CDR2 reads SYGVNS. A single record per CDR3 protein comes from TCRdb applying MiXCR to the RT-PCR reads. Among 90,000 to 120,000 distinct CDR3 sequences listed, roughly 37% were seen once. The sample comprised blood, either unsorted or a sorted T cell fraction (not recorded which). The source of this sequence is a human donor who was either an allogeneic HSCT recipient or a stem cell or donor lymphocyte infusion donor (not recorded which). It is not recorded whose cells these are; they may come from a transplant donor. The chain recombines TRBV25-1 with TRBJ2-3; 10 nucleotides agree with TRBD2. The CDR3 DNA follows: TGTGCCAGCAGTCGTTTCCAAGGACTAGCGGACACAGATACGCAGTATTTT. Protein product: CASSRFQGLADTDTQYF. Based on the CDR3 plus reference TRBV25-1 and TRBJ2-3, the full variable domain is EADIYQTPRYLVIGTGKKITLECSQTMGHDKMYWYQQDPGMELHLIHYSYGVNSTEKGDLSSESTVSRIRTEHFPLTLESARPSHTSQYLCASSRFQGLADTDTQYFGPGTRLTVL.